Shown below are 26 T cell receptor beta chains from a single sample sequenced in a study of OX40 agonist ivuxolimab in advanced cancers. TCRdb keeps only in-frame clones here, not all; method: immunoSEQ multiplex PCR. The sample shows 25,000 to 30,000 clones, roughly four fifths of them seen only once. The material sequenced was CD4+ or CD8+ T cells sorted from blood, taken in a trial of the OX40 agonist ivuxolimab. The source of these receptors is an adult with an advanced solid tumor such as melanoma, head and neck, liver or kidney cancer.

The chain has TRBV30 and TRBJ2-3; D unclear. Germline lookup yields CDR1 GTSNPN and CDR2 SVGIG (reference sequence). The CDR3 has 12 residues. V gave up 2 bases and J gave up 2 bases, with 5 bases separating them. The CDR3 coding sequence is TGTGCCTGGAGTCCCACCACAGATACGCAGTATTTT. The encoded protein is CAWSPTTDTQYF.

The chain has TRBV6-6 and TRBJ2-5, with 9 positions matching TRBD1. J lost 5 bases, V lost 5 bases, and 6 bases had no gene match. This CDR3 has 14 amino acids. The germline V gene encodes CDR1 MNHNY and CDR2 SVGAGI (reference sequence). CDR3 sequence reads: CASSNNRGQETQYF. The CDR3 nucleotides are TGTGCCAGCAGTAACAACAGGGGGCAGGAGACCCAGTACTTC.

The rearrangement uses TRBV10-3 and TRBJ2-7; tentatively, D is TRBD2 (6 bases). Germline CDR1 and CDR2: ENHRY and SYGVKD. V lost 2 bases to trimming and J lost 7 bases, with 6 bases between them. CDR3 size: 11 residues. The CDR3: CAISEAGEQYF. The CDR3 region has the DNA TGTGCCATCAGTGAGGCGGGGGAGCAGTACTTC.

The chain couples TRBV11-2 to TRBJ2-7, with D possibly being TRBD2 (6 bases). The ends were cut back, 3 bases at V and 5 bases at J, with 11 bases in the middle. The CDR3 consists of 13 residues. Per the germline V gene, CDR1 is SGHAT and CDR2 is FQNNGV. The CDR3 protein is CASSFLGEDEQYF. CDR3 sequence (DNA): TGTGCCAGCAGCTTCCTCGGGGAGGACGAGCAGTACTTC.

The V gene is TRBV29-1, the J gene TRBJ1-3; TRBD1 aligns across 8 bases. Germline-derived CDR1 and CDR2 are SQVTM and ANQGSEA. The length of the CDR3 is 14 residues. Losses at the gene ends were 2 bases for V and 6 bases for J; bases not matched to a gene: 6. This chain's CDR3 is CSVELRTGKNTIYF. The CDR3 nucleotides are TGCAGCGTTGAACTCCGGACAGGGAAAAACACCATATATTTT. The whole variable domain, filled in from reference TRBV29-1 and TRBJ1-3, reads SAVISQKPSRDICQRGTSLTIQCQVDSQVTMMFWYRQQPGQSLTLIATANQGSEATYESGFVIDKFPISRPNLTFSTLTVSNMSPEDSSIYLCSVELRTGKNTIYFGEGSWLTVV.

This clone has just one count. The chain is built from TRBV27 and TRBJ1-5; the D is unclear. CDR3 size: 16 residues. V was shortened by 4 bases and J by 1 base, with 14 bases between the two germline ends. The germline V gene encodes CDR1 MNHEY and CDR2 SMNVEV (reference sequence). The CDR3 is CASSSWGKGSNQPQHF. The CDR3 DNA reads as TGTGCCAGCAGTTCCTGGGGAAAGGGAAGCAATCAGCCCCAGCATTTT.

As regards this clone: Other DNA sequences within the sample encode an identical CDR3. CDR3 region: CASSQDHTEAFF. CDR3 DNA sequence: TGCGCCAGCAGCCAGGATCACACTGAAGCTTTCTTT. The V gene is TRBV4-1, the J gene TRBJ1-1; D remains unclear. CDR1 MGHRA and CDR2 YSYEKL come from the germline V gene. The CDR3 covers 12 residues. V was cut by 3 bases and J by 3 bases, with 5 bases left in between.

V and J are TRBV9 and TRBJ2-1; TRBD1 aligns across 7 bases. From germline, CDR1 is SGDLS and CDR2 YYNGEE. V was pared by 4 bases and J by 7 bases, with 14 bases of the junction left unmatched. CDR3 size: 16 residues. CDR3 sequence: CASSSPEGAGSNEQFF. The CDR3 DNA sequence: TGTGCCAGCAGCTCCCCCGAGGGGGCAGGGTCAAATGAGCAGTTCTTC.

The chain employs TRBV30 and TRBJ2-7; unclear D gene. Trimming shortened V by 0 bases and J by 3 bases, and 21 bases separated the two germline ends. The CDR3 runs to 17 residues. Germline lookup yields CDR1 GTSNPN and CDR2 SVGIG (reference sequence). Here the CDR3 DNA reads TGTGCCTGGAGTGTACTTGATTGGCGGTACTCACACTACGAGCAGTACTTC. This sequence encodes CAWSVLDWRYSHYEQYF.

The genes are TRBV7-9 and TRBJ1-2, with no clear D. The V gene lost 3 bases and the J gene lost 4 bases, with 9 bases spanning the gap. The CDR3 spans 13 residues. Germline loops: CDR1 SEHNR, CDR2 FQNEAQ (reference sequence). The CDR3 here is CASSFGQSYGYTF. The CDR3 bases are TGTGCCAGCAGCTTCGGCCAGAGCTATGGCTACACCTTC. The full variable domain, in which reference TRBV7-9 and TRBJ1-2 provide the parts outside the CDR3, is DTGVSQNPRHKITKRGQNVTFRCDPISEHNRLYWYRQTLGQGPEFLTYFQNEAQLEKSRLLSDRFSAERPKGSFSTLEIQRTEQGDSAMYLCASSFGQSYGYTFGSGTRLTVV.

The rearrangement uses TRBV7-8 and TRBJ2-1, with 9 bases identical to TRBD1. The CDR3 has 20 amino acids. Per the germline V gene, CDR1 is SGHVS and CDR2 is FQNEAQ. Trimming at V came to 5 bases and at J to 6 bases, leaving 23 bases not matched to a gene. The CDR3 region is CASSPRLQGATVTTTNEQFF. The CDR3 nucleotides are TGTGCCAGCAGCCCGCGCCTACAGGGGGCTACCGTGACTACTACCAATGAGCAGTTCTTC.

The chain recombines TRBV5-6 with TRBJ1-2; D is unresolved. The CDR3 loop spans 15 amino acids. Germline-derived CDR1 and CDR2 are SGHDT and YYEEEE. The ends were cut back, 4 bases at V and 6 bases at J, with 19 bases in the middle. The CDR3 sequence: CASSLSALPSHGYTF. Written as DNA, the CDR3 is TGTGCCAGCAGCCTATCGGCGCTCCCCTCCCATGGCTACACCTTC.

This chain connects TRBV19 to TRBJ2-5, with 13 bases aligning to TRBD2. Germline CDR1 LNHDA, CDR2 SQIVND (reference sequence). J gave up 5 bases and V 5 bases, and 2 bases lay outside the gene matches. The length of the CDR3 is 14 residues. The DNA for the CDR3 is TGTGCCAGTAGTCCGACTAGCGGGAGGGAGACCCAGTACTTC. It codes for CASSPTSGRETQYF.

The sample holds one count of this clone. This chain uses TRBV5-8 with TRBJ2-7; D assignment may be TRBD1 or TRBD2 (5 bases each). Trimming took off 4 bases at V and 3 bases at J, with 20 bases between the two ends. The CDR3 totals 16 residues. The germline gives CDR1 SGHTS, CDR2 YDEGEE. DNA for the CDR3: TGTGCCAGCAGCCAAGAAGGGGCACTAGGGAACTACGAGCAGTACTTC. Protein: CASSQEGALGNYEQYF. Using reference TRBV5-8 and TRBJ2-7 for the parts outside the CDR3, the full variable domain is EAGVTQSPTHLIKTRGQQATLRCSPISGHTSVYWYQQALGLGLQFLLWYDEGEERNRGNFPPRFSGRQFPNYSSELNVNALELEDSALYLCASSQEGALGNYEQYFGPGTRLTVT.

The CDR3 DNA is TGTGCCAGCAGTTACTCGGCCAATCCGAACACTGAAGCTTTCTTT. It yields the protein CASSYSANPNTEAFF. V gene TRBV6-5 combines with J gene TRBJ1-1, with unresolved D. Deletions cut 0 bases from V and 1 base from J, with 9 bases between. Germline V CDR1 and CDR2: MNHEY, SVGAGI. The length of the CDR3 is 15 residues.

The CDR3 reads CSVEDGGAFYHNEQFF. The CDR3 DNA reads as TGCAGCGTTGAAGATGGGGGGGCGTTTTACCACAATGAGCAGTTCTTC. The chain is built from TRBV29-1 and TRBJ2-1; TRBD2 is a possible D gene (7 bases). Germline lookup yields CDR1 SQVTM and CDR2 ANQGSEA. This CDR3 is 16 amino acids long. Trimming shortened V by 0 bases and J by 5 bases, and 17 bases separated the two germline ends.

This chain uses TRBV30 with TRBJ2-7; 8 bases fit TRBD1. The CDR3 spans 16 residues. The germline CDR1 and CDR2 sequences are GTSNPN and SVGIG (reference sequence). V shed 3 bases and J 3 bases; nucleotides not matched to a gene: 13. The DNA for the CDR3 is TGTGCCTGGAGCAGGACAGGGTTAAGGGGGGTCTACGAGCAGTACTTC. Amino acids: CAWSRTGLRGVYEQYF.

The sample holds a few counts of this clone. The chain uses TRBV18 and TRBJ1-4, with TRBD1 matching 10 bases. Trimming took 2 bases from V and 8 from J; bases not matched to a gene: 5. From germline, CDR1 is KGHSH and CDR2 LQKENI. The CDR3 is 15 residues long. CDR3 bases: TGTGCCAGCTCACCATTCGGGACAGGGGAAGAAAAACTGTTTTTT. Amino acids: CASSPFGTGEEKLFF.

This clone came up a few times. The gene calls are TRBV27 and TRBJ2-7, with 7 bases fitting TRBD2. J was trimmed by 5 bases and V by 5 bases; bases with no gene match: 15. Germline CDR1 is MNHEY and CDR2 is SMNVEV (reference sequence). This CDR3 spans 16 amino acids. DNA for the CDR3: TGTGCCAGCAGTACCCTCCAGGGCGGGAGTTCCCACGAGCAGTACTTC. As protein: CASSTLQGGSSHEQYF.

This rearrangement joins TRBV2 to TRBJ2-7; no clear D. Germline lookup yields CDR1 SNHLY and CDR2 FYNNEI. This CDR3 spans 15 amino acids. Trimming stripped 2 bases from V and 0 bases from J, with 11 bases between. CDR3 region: CASSEFPGLSYEQYF. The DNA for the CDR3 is TGTGCCAGCAGTGAATTTCCAGGCCTCTCCTACGAGCAGTACTTC.

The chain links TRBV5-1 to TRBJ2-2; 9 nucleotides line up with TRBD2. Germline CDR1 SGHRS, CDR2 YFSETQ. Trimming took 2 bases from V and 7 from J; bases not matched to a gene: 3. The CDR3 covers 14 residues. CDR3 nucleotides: TGCGCCAGCAGCTTTAGCGGGGGAATCGGGGAGCTGTTTTTT. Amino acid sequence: CASSFSGGIGELFF.

Here the CDR3 DNA reads TGTGCCAGCAGTGGGGAGACTTGGGACACCATATATTTT. Translating it yields CASSGETWDTIYF. The chain uses TRBV2 and TRBJ1-3, with D unresolved. CDR1 is SNHLY and CDR2 is FYNNEI in the germline V gene. V was trimmed by 4 bases and J by 8 bases, leaving 12 bases between them. This CDR3 comprises 13 residues.

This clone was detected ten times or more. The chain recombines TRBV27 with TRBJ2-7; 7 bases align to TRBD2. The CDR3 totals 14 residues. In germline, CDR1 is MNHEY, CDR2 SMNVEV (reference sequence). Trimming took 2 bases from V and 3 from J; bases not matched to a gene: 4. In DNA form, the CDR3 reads TGTGCCAGCAGTTTAGGGGAGGGACTCTACGAGCAGTACTTC. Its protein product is CASSLGEGLYEQYF.

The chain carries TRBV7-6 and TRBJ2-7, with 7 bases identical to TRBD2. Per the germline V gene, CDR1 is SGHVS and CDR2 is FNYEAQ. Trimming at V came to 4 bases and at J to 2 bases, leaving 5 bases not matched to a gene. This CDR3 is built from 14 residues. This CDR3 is CASSSLAEAYEQYF. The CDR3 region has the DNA TGTGCCAGCAGCTCGCTAGCGGAGGCCTACGAGCAGTACTTC.

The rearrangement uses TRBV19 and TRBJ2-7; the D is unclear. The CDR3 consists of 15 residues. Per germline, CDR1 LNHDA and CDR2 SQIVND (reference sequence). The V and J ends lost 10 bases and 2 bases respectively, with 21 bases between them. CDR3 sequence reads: CATSPRSVSTYEQYF. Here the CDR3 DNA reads TGTGCCACCTCCCCCCGCAGCGTGTCCACCTACGAGCAGTACTTC.

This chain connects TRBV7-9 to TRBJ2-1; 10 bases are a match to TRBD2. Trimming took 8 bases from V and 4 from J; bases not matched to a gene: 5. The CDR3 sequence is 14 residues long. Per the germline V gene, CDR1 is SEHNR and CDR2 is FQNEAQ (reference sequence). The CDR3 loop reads CASGLAVSYNEQFF. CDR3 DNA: TGTGCCAGCGGACTAGCGGTGAGTTACAATGAGCAGTTCTTC.